This T cell receptor beta chain came from a study of shared clonotypes between healthy human individuals. Study observations and caveats: The study found roughly 5% of naive CD4 clonotypes shared across a handful of donors.

Comments on this clone: The antigen is unknown.

Method: immunoSEQ multiplex PCR; TCRdb's copy keeps in-frame clones and lacks some. The sample comprises about 2.3 million clones, around 90% of which are singletons, and around 0.4% rests with the top ten. V was pared by 5 bases and J by 0 bases, with 7 bases between. CDR1 is LNHDA and CDR2 is SQIVND in the germline V gene (reference sequence). The CDR3 has 14 residues. V gene TRBV19 combines with J gene TRBJ2-2; D not certain. Sequencing was performed on naive CD4+ T cells from PBMCs. Subset indicated: CD45RA+ positively selected. The receptor was derived from a man aged 18 to 30 in good health. Some clones in this sample may be carry-over from other donors' samples. CDR3 DNA: TGTGCCAGTAGTCCCCGAACGAACACCGGGGAGCTGTTTTTT. It encodes CASSPRTNTGELFF.